These 13 T cell receptor beta chains were sequenced from one sample in a study of blood T cell repertoires in COVID-19. The repertoire was sequenced with immunoSEQ multiplex PCR; TCRdb's copy has only in-frame clones and lacks some. The data hold 84,000 or so clones, with roughly 80% observed a single time. The specimen was peripheral blood. The receptors come from a man between 65 and 79 years old with acute or convalescent COVID-19.

V gene TRBV2 combines with J gene TRBJ1-5; no definite D call. Germline V gene sequence: CDR1 SNHLY, CDR2 FYNNEI. CDR3 length: 13 residues. Trimming pared 7 bases from V and 1 base from J, leaving 8 bases between. CDR3 in DNA: TGTGCCAGCACTCTTTTAAGCAATCAGCCCCAGCATTTT. Protein sequence: CASTLLSNQPQHF.

V is TRBV2 and J is TRBJ2-3, with 7 bases lining up with TRBD2. J was trimmed by 3 bases and V by 3 bases; bases with no gene match: 6. The CDR3 is 15 amino acids. The germline V gene has CDR1 SNHLY and CDR2 FYNNEI. CDR3 sequence (DNA): TGTGCCAGCAGTGATAACGGGGGGATTACAGATACGCAGTATTTT. It is translated as CASSDNGGITDTQYF.

This clone was counted between two and nine times. The chain joins TRBV28 to TRBJ1-5; perhaps TRBD1 as D (5 bases). Germline V gene lookup returns CDR1 MDHEN and CDR2 SYDVKM. The V end was cut by 6 bases, the J end by 0 bases, with 9 bases between. This CDR3 is 14 amino acids long. DNA for the CDR3: TGTGCCAGCAGCTCGGGGGGTAGCAATCAGCCCCAGCATTTT. Protein product: CASSSGGSNQPQHF.

The CDR3, as DNA: TGTGCCAGCAGTGAAGCCGGGTTTGAAGCTTTCTTT. This encodes CASSEAGFEAFF. This chain connects TRBV6-1 to TRBJ1-1; no definite D call. This CDR3 region has 12 residues. Germline V gene lookup returns CDR1 MNHNS and CDR2 SASEGT. V was cut by 0 bases and J by 7 bases, with 6 bases left in between.

The V call is TRBV19, the J call TRBJ2-1, with 13 bases fitting TRBD2. The trim removed 5 bases at V and 8 bases at J, leaving 9 bases unmatched. The germline CDR1 and CDR2 sequences are LNHDA and SQIVND (reference sequence). The CDR3 consists of 16 residues. CDR3 bases: TGTGCCAGTAGTCCCACGGGACTAGCGGGGTGGTATGAGCAGTTCTTC. Encoded protein: CASSPTGLAGWYEQFF.

This clone was counted many times. V is TRBV28 and J is TRBJ2-2; 7 nucleotides match TRBD1. CDR3 size: 15 residues. V lost 3 bases, J lost 6 bases, and 7 bases stayed unmatched. Looked up from germline, CDR1 is MDHEN and CDR2 is SYDVKM. The CDR3 DNA follows: TGTGCCAGCAGTTTCGTACAGGGGTCCCCCGGGGAGCTGTTTTTT. Its translation: CASSFVQGSPGELFF.

The chain combines TRBV5-6 with TRBJ1-2; TRBD1 aligns across 9 bases. The junction had 7 bases not matched to a gene; V was cut back by 2 bases and J by 8 bases. Germline loops: CDR1 SGHDT, CDR2 YYEEEE. This CDR3 is 14 amino acids long. CDR3 residues: CASSFNRGRGGYTF. CDR3 bases: TGTGCCAGCAGCTTTAACAGGGGGCGCGGCGGCTACACCTTC.

The chain combines TRBV7-9 with TRBJ1-4; TRBD1 matches at 7 bases. The V segment lost 5 bases and the J segment 0 bases; nucleotides outside the gene matches: 3. There are 15 residues in the CDR3. Germline V gene data show CDR1 as SEHNR and CDR2 as FQNEAQ (reference sequence). In nucleotides, the CDR3 is TGTGCCAGCAGCCTTGGGACAGCAACTAATGAAAAACTGTTTTTT. The encoded protein is CASSLGTATNEKLFF.

V and J are TRBV27 and TRBJ2-3; D is uncertain. The V and J ends lost 3 bases and 2 bases respectively, with 9 bases between them. This CDR3 is 14 amino acids long. Germline CDR1 MNHEY, CDR2 SMNVEV (reference sequence). CDR3 sequence: CASSFDTYTDTQYF. The CDR3 DNA sequence: TGTGCCAGCAGTTTCGACACTTACACAGATACGCAGTATTTT.

The gene calls are TRBV10-2 and TRBJ2-7, with 9 bases identical to TRBD1. J was trimmed by 0 bases and V by 3 bases; bases with no gene match: 6. The germline V gene has CDR1 WSHSY and CDR2 SAAADI. The CDR3 is made up of 16 amino acids. The CDR3 DNA sequence: TGCGCCAGCAGTGACCTGGGACAGGGTCGCTCCTACGAGCAGTACGTC. Translation gives CASSDLGQGRSYEQYV.

The chain joins TRBV28 to TRBJ1-5; tentative D call: TRBD1 (6 bases). Germline V CDR1 and CDR2: MDHEN, SYDVKM. The CDR3 loop spans 16 amino acids. Trimming took off 8 bases at V and 1 base at J, with 18 bases between the two ends. CDR3 residues: CASWVGAGVSNQPQHF. DNA of the CDR3: TGTGCCAGCTGGGTGGGGGCGGGGGTCAGCAATCAGCCCCAGCATTTT. Full variable domain (outside the CDR3, taken from reference TRBV28 and TRBJ1-5): DVKVTQSSRYLVKRTGEKVFLECVQDMDHENMFWYRQDPGLGLRLIYFSYDVKMKEKGDIPEGYSVSREKKERFSLILESASTNQTSMYLCASWVGAGVSNQPQHFGDGTRLSIL.

The chain joins TRBV28 to TRBJ2-7, with 9 bases identical to TRBD1. CDR3 length equals 15 residues. From germline, CDR1 is MDHEN and CDR2 SYDVKM. Germline trimming cut 5 bases from V and 7 bases from J; bases unmatched to any gene: 12. CDR3 in amino acids: CASSQSGQGSREQYF. CDR3 nucleotide sequence: TGTGCCAGCAGTCAATCGGGACAGGGTTCGCGAGAGCAGTACTTC.

This clone was seen a few times. V and J are TRBV5-4 and TRBJ2-1; 7 bases fit TRBD2. The CDR3 is made up of 12 amino acids. V was clipped by 4 bases and J by 6 bases; unmatched bases: 1. Germline CDR1 reads SGHNT; CDR2 reads YYREEE (reference sequence). Written as DNA, the CDR3 is TGTGCCAGCAGCGCGGGGGTCAATGAGCAGTTCTTC. It codes for CASSAGVNEQFF.